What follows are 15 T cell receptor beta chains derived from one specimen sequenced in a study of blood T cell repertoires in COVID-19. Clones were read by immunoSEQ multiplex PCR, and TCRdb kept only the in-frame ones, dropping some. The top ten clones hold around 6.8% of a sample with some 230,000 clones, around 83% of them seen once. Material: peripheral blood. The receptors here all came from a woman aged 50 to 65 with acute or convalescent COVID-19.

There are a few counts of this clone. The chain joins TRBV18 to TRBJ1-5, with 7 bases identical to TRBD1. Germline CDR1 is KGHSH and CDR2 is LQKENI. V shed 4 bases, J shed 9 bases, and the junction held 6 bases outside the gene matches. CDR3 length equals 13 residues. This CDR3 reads CASSQDREWPQHF. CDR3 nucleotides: TGTGCCAGCTCACAAGACAGGGAATGGCCCCAGCATTTT.

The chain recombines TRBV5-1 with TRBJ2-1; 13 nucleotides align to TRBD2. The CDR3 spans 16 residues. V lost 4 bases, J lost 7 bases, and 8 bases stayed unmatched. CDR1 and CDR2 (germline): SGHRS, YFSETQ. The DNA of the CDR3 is TGCGCCAGCAGCCCCCGACTAGCGGGAGGCTTGAATGAGCAGTTCTTC. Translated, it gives CASSPRLAGGLNEQFF.

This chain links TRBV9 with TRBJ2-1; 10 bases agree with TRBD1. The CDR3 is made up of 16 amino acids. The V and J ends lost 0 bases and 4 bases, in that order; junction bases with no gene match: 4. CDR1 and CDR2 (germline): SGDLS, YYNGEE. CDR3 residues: CASSVEGTGVYNEQFF. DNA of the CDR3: TGTGCCAGCAGCGTAGAAGGGACAGGGGTTTACAATGAGCAGTTCTTC.

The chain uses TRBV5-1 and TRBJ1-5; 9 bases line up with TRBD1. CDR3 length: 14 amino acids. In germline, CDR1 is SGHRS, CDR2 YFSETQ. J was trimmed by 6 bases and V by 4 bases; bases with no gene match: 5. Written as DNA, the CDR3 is TGCGCCAGCAGCGAGACAGGGGGGCTTCAGCCCCAGCATTTT. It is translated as CASSETGGLQPQHF.

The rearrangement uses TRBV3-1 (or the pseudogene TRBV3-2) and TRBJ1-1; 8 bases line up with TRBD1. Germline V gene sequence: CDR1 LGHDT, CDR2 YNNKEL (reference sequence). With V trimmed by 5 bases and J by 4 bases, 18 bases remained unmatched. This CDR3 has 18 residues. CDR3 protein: CASSSEFTWTGRGTEAFF. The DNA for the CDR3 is TGTGCCAGCAGCTCAGAATTCACCTGGACAGGGAGGGGCACTGAAGCTTTCTTT.

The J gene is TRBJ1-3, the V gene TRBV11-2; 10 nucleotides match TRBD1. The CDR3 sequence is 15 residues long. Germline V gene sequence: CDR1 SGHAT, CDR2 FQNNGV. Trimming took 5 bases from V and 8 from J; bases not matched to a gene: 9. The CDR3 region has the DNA TGTGCCAGCAGCCCGGGACAGGGGATAAGTCACACCATATATTTT. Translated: CASSPGQGISHTIYF.

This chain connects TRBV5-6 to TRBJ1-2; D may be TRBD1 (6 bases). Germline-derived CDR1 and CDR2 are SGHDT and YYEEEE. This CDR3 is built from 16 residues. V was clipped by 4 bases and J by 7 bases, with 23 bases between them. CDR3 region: CASSPGFRGARSGYTF. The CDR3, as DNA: TGTGCCAGCAGCCCCGGGTTTCGGGGGGCGCGAAGTGGCTACACCTTC.

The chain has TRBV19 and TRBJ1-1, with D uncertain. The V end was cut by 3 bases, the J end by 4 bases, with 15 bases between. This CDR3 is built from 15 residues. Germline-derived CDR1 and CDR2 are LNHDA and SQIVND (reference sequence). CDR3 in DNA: TGTGCCAGTAGTATCCGGGTTTCGGAAGGCACTGAAGCTTTCTTT. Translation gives CASSIRVSEGTEAFF. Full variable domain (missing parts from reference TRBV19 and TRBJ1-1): DGGITQSPKYLFRKEGQNVTLSCEQNLNHDAMYWYRQDPGQGLRLIYYSQIVNDFQKGDIAEGYSVSREKKESFPLTVTSAQKNPTAFYLCASSIRVSEGTEAFFGQGTRLTVV.

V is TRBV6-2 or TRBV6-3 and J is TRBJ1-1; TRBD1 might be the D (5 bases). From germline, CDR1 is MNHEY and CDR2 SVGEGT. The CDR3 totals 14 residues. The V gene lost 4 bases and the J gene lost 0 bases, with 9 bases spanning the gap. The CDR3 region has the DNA TGTGCCAGCAGTTTGAAGGGGATGAACACTGAAGCTTTCTTT. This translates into CASSLKGMNTEAFF.

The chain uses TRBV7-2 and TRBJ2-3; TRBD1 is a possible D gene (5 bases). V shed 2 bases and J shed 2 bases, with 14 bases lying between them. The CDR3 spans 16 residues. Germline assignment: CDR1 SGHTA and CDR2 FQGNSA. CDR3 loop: CASSLTPDSLTDTQYF. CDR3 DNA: TGTGCCAGCAGCTTAACCCCCGACAGCCTCACAGATACGCAGTATTTT.

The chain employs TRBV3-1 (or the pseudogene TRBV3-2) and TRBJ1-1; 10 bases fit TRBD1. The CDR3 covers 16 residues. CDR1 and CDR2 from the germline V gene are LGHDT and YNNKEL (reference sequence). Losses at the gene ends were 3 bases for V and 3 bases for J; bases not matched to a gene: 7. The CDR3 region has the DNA TGTGCCAGCAGCCAGAGAGGACAGGGGGTGCACACTGAAGCTTTCTTT. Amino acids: CASSQRGQGVHTEAFF.

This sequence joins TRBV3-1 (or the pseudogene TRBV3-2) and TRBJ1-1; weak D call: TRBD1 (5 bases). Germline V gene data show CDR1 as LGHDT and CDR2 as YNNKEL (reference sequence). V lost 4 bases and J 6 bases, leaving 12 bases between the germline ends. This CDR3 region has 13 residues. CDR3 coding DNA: TGTGCCAGCAGCCTCAGGGTTTCTCCTGAAGCTTTCTTT. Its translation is CASSLRVSPEAFF.

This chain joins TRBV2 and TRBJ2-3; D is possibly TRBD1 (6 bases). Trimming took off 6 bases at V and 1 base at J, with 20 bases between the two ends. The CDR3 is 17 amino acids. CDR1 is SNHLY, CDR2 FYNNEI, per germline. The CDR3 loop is CASRSPRGRLGTDTQYF. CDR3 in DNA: TGTGCCAGCAGATCCCCAAGGGGGAGATTGGGCACAGATACGCAGTATTTT.

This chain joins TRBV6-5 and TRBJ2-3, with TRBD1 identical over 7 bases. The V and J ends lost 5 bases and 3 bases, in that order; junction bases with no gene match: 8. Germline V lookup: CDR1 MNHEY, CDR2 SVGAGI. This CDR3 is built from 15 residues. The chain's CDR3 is CASSRQGEGTDTQYF. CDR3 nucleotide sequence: TGTGCCAGCAGTCGACAGGGAGAAGGGACAGATACGCAGTATTTT.

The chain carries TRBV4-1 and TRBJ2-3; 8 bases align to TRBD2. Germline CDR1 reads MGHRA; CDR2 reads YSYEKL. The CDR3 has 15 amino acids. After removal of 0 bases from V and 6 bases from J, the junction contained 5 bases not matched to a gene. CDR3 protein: CASSQDPRGGDTQYF. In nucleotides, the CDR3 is TGCGCCAGCAGCCAAGATCCACGCGGGGGGGATACGCAGTATTTT.